One and the same sample provided the 24 T cell receptor beta chains below, sequenced in a study of T-cell memory formation after mild COVID-19. Each CDR3 protein is one row after TCRdb ran MiXCR on the 5' RACE reads. Of 430,000 or so distinct CDR3 sequences listed, approximately 23% are singletons. Sequenced input: PBMCs or a T cell subset sorted from them (not recorded which). Every receptor here comes from an adult woman who had mild COVID-19 (a few samples of this study predate the infection). Cell type and time point are not known.

V gene TRBV9 combines with J gene TRBJ2-2; a possible D gene is TRBD1 (6 bases). The CDR3 is 15 amino acids. Per the germline V gene, CDR1 is SGDLS and CDR2 is YYNGEE. Trimming shortened V by 0 bases and J by 2 bases, and 8 bases separated the two germline ends. This CDR3 reads CASSVGTVNTGELFF. The CDR3 DNA follows: TGTGCCAGCAGCGTAGGGACAGTCAACACCGGGGAGCTGTTTTTT.

This clonotype was counted a few times. The gene calls are TRBV7-6 and TRBJ1-1, with TRBD1 as a possible D gene (5 bases). Trimming cost V 1 base and J 7 bases, with 7 bases left between them. This CDR3 comprises 12 residues. CDR1 and CDR2 from the germline V gene are SGHVS and FNYEAQ. The CDR3 region is CASSLDGGEAFF. As DNA, the CDR3 is TGTGCCAGCAGCTTAGATGGGGGTGAAGCTTTCTTT.

This rearrangement joins TRBV7-8 to TRBJ2-5, with D possibly matching TRBD2 (5 bases). This CDR3 region has 15 residues. V was trimmed by 5 bases and J by 1 base, leaving 14 bases between them. From germline, CDR1 is SGHVS and CDR2 FQNEAQ. The CDR3 protein is CASSTTPGFQETQYF. CDR3 in DNA: TGTGCCAGCAGCACAACCCCGGGGTTCCAAGAGACCCAGTACTTC.

This clonotype was detected a few times. The rearrangement uses TRBV5-5 and TRBJ1-1; the match to TRBD1 covers 7 bases. This CDR3 region has 15 residues. Germline V gene data show CDR1 as SGHKS and CDR2 as YYEKEE (reference sequence). V was pared by 5 bases and J by 2 bases, with 9 bases of the junction left unmatched. In DNA, the CDR3 is TGTGCCAGCAGGCCACGCGGGACAGCAAACACTGAAGCTTTCTTT. Protein product: CASRPRGTANTEAFF.

The chain uses TRBV12-3 or TRBV12-4 and TRBJ2-5, with 7 positions matching TRBD2. V shed 8 bases and J 5 bases; nucleotides not matched to a gene: 2. The CDR3 has 11 residues. The CDR3 spells CASWGGETQYF. The CDR3 coding sequence is TGTGCCAGCTGGGGAGGGGAGACCCAGTACTTC.

The chain joins TRBV12-3 or TRBV12-4 to TRBJ2-2; TRBD2 agrees at 15 bases. Trimming took 5 bases from V and 6 from J; bases not matched to a gene: 4. The CDR3 is 16 amino acids. Here the CDR3 reads CASSRTSGRVAGELFF. CDR3 nucleotides: TGTGCCAGCAGTAGGACTAGCGGGAGGGTTGCCGGGGAGCTGTTTTTT.

This clonotype showed up many times. The V and J genes are TRBV7-3 and TRBJ1-2, with TRBD1 matching 9 bases. The CDR3 is 15 amino acids. The V segment lost 2 bases and the J segment 7 bases; nucleotides outside the gene matches: 8. Germline CDR1 reads SGHTA; CDR2 reads FQGTGA. CDR3 sequence reads: CASSLGTGIVGGYTF. The DNA of the CDR3 is TGTGCCAGCAGCTTAGGGACAGGGATCGTGGGTGGCTACACCTTC.

This clonotype has a handful of counts. The chain uses TRBV2 and TRBJ1-5; D is unresolved. V shed 8 bases and J shed 3 bases, with 14 bases lying between them. Germline V gene sequence: CDR1 SNHLY, CDR2 FYNNEI. CDR3 length: 14 amino acids. The CDR3 region is CASSVEGDNQPQHF. The CDR3 coding sequence is TGTGCCAGCTCGGTGGAGGGTGACAATCAGCCCCAGCATTTT.

In the case of this clonotype: A read error may account for a junction end that differs from germline. The DNA for the CDR3 is TGTGCTAGCAGCTTAGGAACAGGGGGAACCTACGAGCAGTACTTC. This translates into CASSLGTGGTYEQYF. V and J are TRBV7-7 and TRBJ2-7, with 8 bases that match TRBD1. The CDR3 loop spans 15 amino acids. CDR1 is SSHAT and CDR2 is FNYEAQ in the germline V gene (reference sequence).

This sequence joins TRBV11-3 and TRBJ1-4; D is perhaps TRBD1 (6 bases). V was clipped by 4 bases and J by 7 bases, with 16 bases between them. In germline, CDR1 is SGHNT, CDR2 YENEEA. The CDR3 length is 15 residues. The chain's CDR3 is CASSYLTGTGEKLFF. CDR3 in DNA: TGTGCCAGCAGCTACCTCACAGGGACCGGTGAAAAACTGTTTTTT.

This clonotype was counted between two and nine times. This sequence joins TRBV20-1 and TRBJ2-7; 7 bases fit TRBD1. Germline V gene lookup returns CDR1 DFQATT and CDR2 SNEGSKA (reference sequence). The V gene end was trimmed by 0 bases and the J gene end by 0 bases; junction bases not matched to a gene: 5. This CDR3 contains 15 residues. CDR3 amino acids: CSARDYGTDSYEQYF. DNA of the CDR3: TGCAGTGCTAGAGATTACGGGACAGACTCCTACGAGCAGTACTTC.

The sample holds a few counts of this clonotype. The J gene is TRBJ2-7, the V gene TRBV12-3 or TRBV12-4; the D gene is possibly TRBD2 (6 bases). V lost 4 bases and J lost 5, with 15 bases in between. The CDR3 runs to 14 residues. CDR3 sequence (DNA): TGTGCCAGCAGTTCGGGAGTACTGGAAAACGAGCAGTACTTC. Its translation is CASSSGVLENEQYF.

This clonotype was counted only a few times. The rearrangement uses TRBV11-3 and TRBJ2-1; a possible D gene is TRBD2 (6 bases). This CDR3 region has 16 residues. Germline CDR1 SGHNT, CDR2 YENEEA. The V gene lost 8 bases and the J gene lost 9 bases, with 26 bases spanning the gap. The CDR3 coding sequence is TGTGCCAGCTCGACAAGGGAGCGGGTAACTACCGGTGAGCAGTTCTTC. Protein sequence: CASSTRERVTTGEQFF.

The chain combines TRBV20-1 with TRBJ2-3; a possible D gene is TRBD2 (6 bases). The CDR3 has 15 residues. V lost 3 bases, J lost 4 bases, and 17 bases lay in between. CDR1 and CDR2 (germline): DFQATT, SNEGSKA (reference sequence). CDR3 DNA sequence: TGCAGTGCTAGCCTCATGACTAGTTGGTCAGATACGCAGTATTTT. This sequence encodes CSASLMTSWSDTQYF.

The chain employs TRBV20-1 and TRBJ2-7; the D gene is possibly TRBD1 (7 bases). CDR1 and CDR2 from the germline V gene are DFQATT and SNEGSKA (reference sequence). This CDR3 is 16 amino acids long. The germline V and J ends were trimmed by 7 bases and 2 bases, with 24 bases remaining between them. The CDR3 loop is CSVRGDARRETYEQYF. In nucleotides, the CDR3 is TGCAGTGTCAGGGGGGATGCGAGGCGGGAAACCTACGAGCAGTACTTC.

This chain joins TRBV20-1 and TRBJ2-7, with D hard to call. V lost 1 base to trimming and J lost 5 bases, with 12 bases between them. Germline CDR1 reads DFQATT; CDR2 reads SNEGSKA (reference sequence). The CDR3 extends over 13 amino acids. This CDR3 is CSARARFLDEQYF. CDR3 nucleotide sequence: TGCAGTGCTAGAGCTCGGTTTCTCGACGAGCAGTACTTC.

The sample holds many counts of this clonotype. The chain couples TRBV14 to TRBJ2-2, with 8 bases fitting TRBD1. J was trimmed by 2 bases and V by 4 bases; bases with no gene match: 6. Germline V gene sequence: CDR1 SGHDN, CDR2 FVKESK. The CDR3 loop spans 16 amino acids. CDR3 region: CASSPTGTGNTGELFF. CDR3 nucleotides: TGTGCCAGCAGCCCTACCGGGACAGGAAACACCGGGGAGCTGTTTTTT.

The chain recombines TRBV7-2 with TRBJ1-5; 7 bases are shared with TRBD1. This CDR3 spans 14 amino acids. Unmatched junction bases numbered 8, after V lost 3 bases and J lost 9 bases. In germline, CDR1 is SGHTA, CDR2 FQGNSA. This CDR3 reads CASSLGGDSGPQHF. For the CDR3, the DNA is TGTGCCAGCAGCTTGGGGGGGGACAGCGGGCCCCAGCATTTT. Full variable domain (rest looked up from reference TRBV7-2 and TRBJ1-5): GAGVSQSPSNKVTEKGKDVELRCDPISGHTALYWYRQSLGQGLEFLIYFQGNSAPDKSGLPSDRFSAERTGGSVSTLTIQRTQQEDSAVYLCASSLGGDSGPQHFGDGTRLSIL.

This clonotype appeared a few times. The chain recombines TRBV4-2 with TRBJ2-7; 11 positions match TRBD1. Trimming removed 1 base from V and 10 bases from J; junction bases left unmatched: 9. The CDR3 is made up of 15 amino acids. Germline V lookup: CDR1 LGHNA, CDR2 YNFKEQ. Written as DNA, the CDR3 is TGTGCCAGCAGCCAAGCGGGGGGACAGGGGGTTTCCCAGTACTTC. This codes for CASSQAGGQGVSQYF.

The V gene is TRBV2, the J gene TRBJ2-7; possible D gene TRBD1, 5 bases. Germline V gene sequence: CDR1 SNHLY, CDR2 FYNNEI. V was clipped by 4 bases and J by 3 bases, with 16 bases between them. CDR3 length: 15 amino acids. CDR3 bases: TGTGCCAGCAGTGGACAGACCCGAACCCACTACGAGCAGTACTTC. This sequence encodes CASSGQTRTHYEQYF.

The chain couples TRBV2 to TRBJ1-4, with a tentative D call TRBD1 (6 bases). Germline V CDR1 and CDR2: SNHLY, FYNNEI. This CDR3 is built from 15 residues. V was clipped by 3 bases and J by 4 bases, with 12 bases between them. This chain's CDR3 is CASSDEGGLNEKLFF. CDR3 DNA: TGTGCCAGCAGTGACGAGGGGGGCCTTAATGAAAAACTGTTTTTT.

This clonotype came up a few times. The rearrangement joins TRBV5-5 to TRBJ2-7; 7 nucleotides agree with TRBD2. Trimming cost V 5 bases and J 3 bases; bases outside gene matches: 5. The CDR3 runs 13 residues. CDR1 and CDR2 (germline): SGHKS, YYEKEE (reference sequence). CDR3 sequence (DNA): TGTGCCAGCAGAGCGGGGTCAAACTACGAGCAGTACTTC. Protein sequence: CASRAGSNYEQYF.

The genes are TRBV12-3 or TRBV12-4 and TRBJ2-7; D perhaps matches TRBD2 (5 bases). V gave up 1 base and J gave up 7 bases, with 14 bases separating them. The length of the CDR3 is 14 residues. The CDR3 here is CASSLGAGPGEQYF. The DNA for the CDR3 is TGTGCCAGCAGTTTAGGGGCAGGTCCGGGAGAGCAGTACTTC.

This clonotype came up a few times. The genes are TRBV24-1 and TRBJ2-1; TRBD1 agrees at 9 bases. CDR3 size: 16 residues. Germline V gene sequence: CDR1 KGHDR, CDR2 SFDVKD. V dropped 4 bases and J dropped 2; count of bases not matched to a gene: 5. The CDR3: CATSDPDRGPYNEQFF. The DNA of the CDR3 is TGTGCCACCAGTGACCCGGACAGGGGACCCTACAATGAGCAGTTCTTC.